The sequence of this TCR beta chain was determined in a study of blood T cell repertoires in COVID-19. Only in-frame clones appear in the TCRdb table, and some are missing; sequencing was by immunoSEQ multiplex PCR. Found here are roughly 300,000 clones, roughly 80% of them singletons; the top ten hold about 1.5%. The receptor comes from a human donor with COVID-19, enrolled during active disease. The donor label of this sample is uncertain. Sequencing was performed on peripheral blood.

CDR3: CASRRQAQAFF. In nucleotides, the CDR3 is TGTGCCAGCAGGCGACAGGCCCAAGCTTTCTTT. The V and J genes are TRBV6-5 and TRBJ1-1, with a possible D match to TRBD1 (6 bases). V shed 6 bases and J shed 9 bases, with 11 bases lying between them. From germline, CDR1 is MNHEY and CDR2 SVGAGI. The CDR3 length is 11 residues.